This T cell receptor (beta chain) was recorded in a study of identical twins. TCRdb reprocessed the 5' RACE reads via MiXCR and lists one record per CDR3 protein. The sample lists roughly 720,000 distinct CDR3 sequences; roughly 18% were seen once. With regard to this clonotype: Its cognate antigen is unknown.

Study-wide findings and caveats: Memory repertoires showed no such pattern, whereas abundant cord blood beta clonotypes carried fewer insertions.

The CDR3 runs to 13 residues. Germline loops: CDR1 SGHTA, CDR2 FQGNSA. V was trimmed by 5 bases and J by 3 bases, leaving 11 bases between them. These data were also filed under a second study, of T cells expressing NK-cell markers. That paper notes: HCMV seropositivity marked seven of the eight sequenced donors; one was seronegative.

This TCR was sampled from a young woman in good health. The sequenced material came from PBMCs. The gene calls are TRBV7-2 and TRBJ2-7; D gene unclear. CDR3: CASSADLYYEQYF. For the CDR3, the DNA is TGTGCCAGCAGCGCCGACCTGTACTACGAGCAGTACTTC. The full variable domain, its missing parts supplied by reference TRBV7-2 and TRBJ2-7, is GAGVSQSPSNKVTEKGKDVELRCDPISGHTALYWYRQSLGQGLEFLIYFQGNSAPDKSGLPSDRFSAERTGGSVSTLTIQRTQQEDSAVYLCASSADLYYEQYFGPGTRLTVT.